This T cell receptor (beta chain) was observed in a study of T cell changes during pregnancy in multiple sclerosis (dated by TCRdb to the late 2010s). Turning to the overall study: The study examined how the T cell repertoire changed over the course of pregnancy in women with multiple sclerosis.

Library preparation used the immunoSEQ multiplex PCR assay. TCRdb obtained this table from immuneACCESS and retained in-frame rearrangements with V and J assigned. These tables miss some clones; where compared with another copy, unresolved V genes account for less than half of the shortfall, and the remainder is unexplained. Here the sample has more than 30,000 clones; over 80% occur a single time. The ten largest clones take up roughly 10% of the sample. This clone has just one count. Its antigen is not yet known. Per-nucleotide qualities are absent, and no much larger clonotype sits a single base away. From its cysteine to its phenylalanine, the CDR3 spans 14 amino acids. Just CDR3 DNA is preserved here, 42 bases in frame from base 1. CDR1 is given as SNHLY and CDR2 as FYNNEI, both from the germline V gene. The junction carries 17 bases between V and J, which are trimmed by 6 bases and 7 bases respectively.

The chain is encoded by TRBV2 joined to TRBJ2-3, with TRBD2 tentatively as D gene (7 bases match). This receptor was taken from a female donor with multiple sclerosis, enrolled in a pregnancy study. The sample here was CD8+ T cells from peripheral blood mononuclear cells, taken in the first trimester of pregnancy. DNA sequence: TGTGCCAGCAGGATCCGGGGAGGGGGAAATACGCAGTATTTT. Protein translation: CASRIRGGGNTQYF.